This TCR beta chain was found in a study of OX40 agonist ivuxolimab in advanced cancers. Study summary: Ivuxolimab was delivered to patients intravenously every 2 weeks at doses spanning 0.01 to 10 mg/kg. Partial responses, seen in three patients, involved one hepatocellular carcinoma and two cutaneous melanomas.

Turning to this clone: Its antigen is undetermined.

Unmatched junction bases numbered 11, after V lost 4 bases and J lost 8 bases. The CDR3 is 15 residues long. CDR1 and CDR2 from the germline V gene are LGHNA and YNFKEQ. Study-level findings and limits: Low normalized clonal expansion also occurred in some nonresponding patients. Compared with CD4+, CD8+ T cells on average had more expanded clones.

This table comes from immunoSEQ multiplex PCR, and its TCRdb copy is limited to in-frame clones, with some not included. The data show 99,000 or so clones, 85% to 95% seen once. Sample: CD4+ or CD8+ T cells sorted from blood, taken in a trial of the OX40 agonist ivuxolimab. The chain recombines TRBV4-2 with TRBJ2-1, with 7 bases fitting TRBD1. The clonotype originates from an adult with an advanced solid tumor such as melanoma, head and neck, liver or kidney cancer. In DNA form, the CDR3 reads TGTGCCAGCAGCCCGGGGTACAGGGGTACCTATGAGCAGTTCTTC. It encodes CASSPGYRGTYEQFF.